This TCR beta chain was recorded in a study of blood T cell repertoires in COVID-19. Deletions cut 0 bases from V and 4 bases from J, with 9 bases between. This CDR3 is 15 amino acids long. Germline V gene sequence: CDR1 MNHEY, CDR2 SVGEGT. Profiled with immunoSEQ multiplex PCR; TCRdb holds only in-frame clones, not every one. The repertoire has around 370,000 clones, 90% of them found once; the top ten carry roughly 6.8%. Specimen: peripheral blood. The chain has TRBV6-2 or TRBV6-3 and TRBJ2-2; TRBD1 might be the D (6 bases). The sequence came from a man between 18 and 35 years old with active or convalescent COVID-19. The CDR3: CASSYSSGVTGELFF. The CDR3 DNA sequence: TGTGCCAGCAGTTACTCATCAGGGGTCACCGGGGAGCTGTTTTTT.